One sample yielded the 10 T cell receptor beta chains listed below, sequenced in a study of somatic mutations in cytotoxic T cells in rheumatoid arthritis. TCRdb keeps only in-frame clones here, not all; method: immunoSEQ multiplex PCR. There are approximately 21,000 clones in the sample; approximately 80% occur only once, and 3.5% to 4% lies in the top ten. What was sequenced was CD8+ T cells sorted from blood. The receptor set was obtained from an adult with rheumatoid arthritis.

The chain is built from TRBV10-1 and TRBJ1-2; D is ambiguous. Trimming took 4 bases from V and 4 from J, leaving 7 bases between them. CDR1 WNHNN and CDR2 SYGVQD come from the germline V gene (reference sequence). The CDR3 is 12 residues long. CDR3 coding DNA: TGCGCCAGCAGTGGAGTGGCCTATGGCTACACCTTC. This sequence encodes CASSGVAYGYTF.

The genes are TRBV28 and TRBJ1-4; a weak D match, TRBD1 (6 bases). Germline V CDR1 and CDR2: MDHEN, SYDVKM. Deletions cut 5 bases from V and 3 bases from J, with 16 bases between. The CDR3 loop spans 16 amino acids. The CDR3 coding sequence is TGTGCCAGCAGTCCTCTAACAGGGACGGCTAATGAAAAACTGTTTTTT. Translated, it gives CASSPLTGTANEKLFF.

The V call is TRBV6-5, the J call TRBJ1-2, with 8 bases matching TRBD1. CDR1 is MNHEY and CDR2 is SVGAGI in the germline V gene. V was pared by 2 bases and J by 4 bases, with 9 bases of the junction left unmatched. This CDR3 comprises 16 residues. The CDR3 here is CASSYLPGQDGYGYTF. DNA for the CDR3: TGTGCCAGCAGTTACCTCCCGGGACAGGATGGCTATGGCTACACCTTC.

CDR3 sequence: CASSGDWDEAFF. CDR3 nucleotides: TGTGCCAGCAGCGGGGATTGGGATGAAGCTTTCTTT. V and J are TRBV11-1 and TRBJ1-1, with unresolved D. Trimming left V 5 bases short and J 7 bases short, with 11 bases between. Germline V lookup: CDR1 SGHAT, CDR2 FQDESV (reference sequence). The CDR3 has 12 residues.

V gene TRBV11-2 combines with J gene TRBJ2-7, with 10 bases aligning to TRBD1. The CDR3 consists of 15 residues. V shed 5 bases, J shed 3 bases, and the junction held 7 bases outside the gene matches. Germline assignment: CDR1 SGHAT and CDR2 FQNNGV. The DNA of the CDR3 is TGTGCCAGCAGCCCACCGACAGGGGGCTACTACGAGCAGTACTTC. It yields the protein CASSPPTGGYYEQYF.

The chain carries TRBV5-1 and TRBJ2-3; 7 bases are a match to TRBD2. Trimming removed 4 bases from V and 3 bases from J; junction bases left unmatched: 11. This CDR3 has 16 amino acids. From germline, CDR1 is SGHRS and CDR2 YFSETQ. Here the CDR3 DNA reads TGCGCCAGCAGCGTAAGGGAGGGATTTATGACAGATACGCAGTATTTT. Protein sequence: CASSVREGFMTDTQYF.

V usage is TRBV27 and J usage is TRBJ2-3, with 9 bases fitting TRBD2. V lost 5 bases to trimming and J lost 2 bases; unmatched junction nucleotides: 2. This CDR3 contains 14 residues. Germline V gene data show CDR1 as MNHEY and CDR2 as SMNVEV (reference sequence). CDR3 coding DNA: TGTGCCAGCAGTCCTAGCGGGGTCACAGATACGCAGTATTTT. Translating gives CASSPSGVTDTQYF.

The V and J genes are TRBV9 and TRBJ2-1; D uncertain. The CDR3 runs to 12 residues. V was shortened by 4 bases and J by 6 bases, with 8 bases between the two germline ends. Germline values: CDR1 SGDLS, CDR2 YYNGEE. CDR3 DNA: TGTGCCAGCAGCCCCCAACGCAATGAGCAGTTCTTC. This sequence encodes CASSPQRNEQFF.

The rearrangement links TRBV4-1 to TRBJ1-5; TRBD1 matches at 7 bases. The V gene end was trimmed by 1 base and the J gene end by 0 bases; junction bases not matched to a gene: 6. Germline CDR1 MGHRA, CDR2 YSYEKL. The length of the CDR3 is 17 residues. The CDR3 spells CASSQGTGDYSNQPQHF. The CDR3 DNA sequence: TGCGCCAGCAGCCAAGGGACAGGAGACTATAGCAATCAGCCCCAGCATTTT.

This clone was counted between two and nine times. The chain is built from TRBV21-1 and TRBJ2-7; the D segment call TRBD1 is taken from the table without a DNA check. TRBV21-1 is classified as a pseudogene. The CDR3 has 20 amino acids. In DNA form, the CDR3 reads TGTGCCAGCAGCAAAGACAGTGACGGCAGGTTTTTCCCCCTTTCCTACGAGCAGTACTTC. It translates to CASSKDSDGRFFPLSYEQYF.